The rows below give T cell receptor beta chains drawn from one sample of a study of somatic mutations in cytotoxic T cells in rheumatoid arthritis. Assay used: immunoSEQ multiplex PCR; TCRdb lists only in-frame clones, some missing. Of approximately 17,000 clones listed, around 75% are singletons. The sample taken for sequencing was CD8+ T cells sorted from blood. The receptor source for this set is an adult with rheumatoid arthritis. Each CDR3 is given with its conserved first and last residue. A D gene is named only where the DNA matches it firmly. For some rows the clone size is stated as once, few or many, or as a class when expanded; others skip it.

>.|TRBV7-8|TRBJ1-6|.
CASSTSSLTINSPLHF
TGTGCCAGCAGCACGAGCAGCTTGACAATTAATTCACCCCTCCACTTT
>TRBD2|TRBV14|TRBJ2-3|once
CASSQGRGLAVDTQYF
TGTGCCAGCAGCCAAGGGCGGGGACTAGCTGTTGATACGCAGTATTTT
>.|TRBV19|TRBJ1-5|once
CASSPLSNQPQHF
TGTGCCAGTAGTCCACTTAGCAATCAGCCCCAGCATTTT
>TRBD1|TRBV19|TRBJ1-2|few
CASSWTGPNYGYTF
TGTGCCAGTAGTTGGACAGGGCCTAACTATGGCTACACCTTC
>.|TRBV7-9|TRBJ2-7|once
CASSSPGSLPSYEQYF
TGTGCCAGCAGCTCGCCTGGGTCCTTACCCTCCTACGAGCAGTACTTC
>TRBD2|TRBV9|TRBJ2-7|.
CASSVGLAGGSHYEQYF
TGTGCCAGCAGCGTAGGACTAGCGGGGGGTAGCCACTACGAGCAGTACTTC
>TRBD1|TRBV5-1|TRBJ1-4|.
CASSLGTGDEKLFF
TGCGCCAGCAGCCTTGGGACAGGGGATGAAAAACTGTTTTTT
>TRBD1|TRBV30|TRBJ1-1|.
CAWSVGQVAEAFF
TGTGCCTGGAGTGTGGGACAGGTGGCTGAAGCTTTCTTT
>TRBD1|TRBV2|TRBJ2-1|.
CASRLGTGSYNEQFF
TGTGCCAGCAGATTAGGGACAGGTTCCTACAATGAGCAGTTCTTC
>.|TRBV4-1|TRBJ2-7|.
CASSHVTGRSYEQYF
TGCGCCAGCAGCCACGTGACAGGGAGGTCCTACGAGCAGTACTTC
>.|TRBV7-9|TRBJ1-3|few
CASSLGGDTIYF
TGTGCCAGCAGCTTAGGTGGGGACACCATATATTTT
>TRBD2|TRBV28|TRBJ2-5|.
CASSMPQRGGQETQYF
TGTGCCAGCAGTATGCCCCAGCGGGGGGGCCAAGAGACCCAGTACTTC
>TRBD1|TRBV15|TRBJ1-3|.
CATSLDRSAGNTIYF
TGTGCCACCAGCTTGGACAGGTCCGCTGGAAACACCATATATTTT
>.|TRBV6-6|TRBJ1-1|once
CASRTGGSEAFF
TGTGCCAGCAGGACGGGGGGGTCTGAAGCTTTCTTT
>.|TRBV4-1|TRBJ1-2|.
CASSQEGTLYGYTF
TGCGCCAGCAGCCAAGAGGGGACCCTCTATGGCTACACCTTC
>.|TRBV7-9|TRBJ1-1|.
CASSLVFQNTEAFF
TGTGCCAGCAGCTTAGTATTCCAGAACACTGAAGCTTTCTTT
>.|TRBV27|TRBJ2-7|.
CASSLSTGMSYEQYF
TGTGCCAGCAGTTTATCCACAGGGATGTCCTACGAGCAGTACTTC
>.|TRBV4-1|TRBJ2-7|few
CASSQGETEQYF
TGCGCCAGCAGCCAAGGAGAGACGGAGCAGTACTTC